A single sample gave rise to the 24 T cell receptor beta chains below, sequenced in a study of response to subunit inactivated influenza vaccine. TCRdb recomputed calls from the RT-PCR reads with MiXCR, one row per CDR3 protein. The table records approximately 520,000 distinct CDR3 sequences, 16% of them present only once. The specimen comprised CD4+ T cells sorted from PBMCs, sampled around 2 years after vaccination. The receptor source for this set is a man aged 45 to 70 who received an inactivated influenza vaccine.

In this sample, this clonotype turned up a few times. The chain employs TRBV12-3 or TRBV12-4 and TRBJ1-2; D unresolved. The V and J ends lost 2 bases and 4 bases respectively, with 11 bases between them. This CDR3 contains 14 residues. CDR3 DNA: TGTGCCAGCAGTTTAACCCCCGATTTCTATGGCTACACCTTC. Translation gives CASSLTPDFYGYTF.

This clonotype showed up just a few times. The chain recombines TRBV10-2 with TRBJ2-1, with 9 bases identical to TRBD2. The germline CDR1 and CDR2 sequences are WSHSY and SAAADI. Losses at the gene ends were 1 base for V and 11 bases for J; bases not matched to a gene: 12. The CDR3 loop spans 16 amino acids. The CDR3 region has the DNA TGCGCCAGCAGTGAGTGGTCTAGCGGGAAAGACAGAAAGCAGTTCTTC. Translation gives CASSEWSSGKDRKQFF.

The V gene is TRBV12-3 or TRBV12-4, the J gene TRBJ2-1; possibly TRBD2 for D (6 bases). V dropped 7 bases and J dropped 6 bases, with 13 bases sitting between them. This CDR3 has 13 residues. The CDR3 DNA sequence: TGTGCCAGCACACTAGCAGGGCGCAATGAGCAGTTCTTC. This gives the protein CASTLAGRNEQFF.

This clonotype appeared many times. This rearrangement joins TRBV5-1 to TRBJ2-3; TRBD2 aligns across 14 bases. The CDR3 has 16 residues. V trimming: 4 bases; J trimming: 4 bases; junction bases outside the gene matches: 5. Germline V gene sequence: CDR1 SGHRS, CDR2 YFSETQ. The CDR3 nucleotides read TGCGCCAGCAGCCCGAGGACTAGCGGGGGGCCAGATACGCAGTATTTT. Amino acids: CASSPRTSGGPDTQYF.

This clonotype was detected only a few times. This sequence joins TRBV9 and TRBJ1-1; a weak D match, TRBD1 (6 bases). Germline CDR1 SGDLS, CDR2 YYNGEE. Trimming cost V 1 base and J 1 base, with 11 bases left between them. The CDR3 covers 15 residues. Written as DNA, the CDR3 is TGTGCCAGCAGCGTAAGTATGGGACAGAACACTGAAGCTTTCTTT. It encodes CASSVSMGQNTEAFF.

This clonotype was observed a handful of times. The J gene is TRBJ2-3, the V gene TRBV12-3 or TRBV12-4; a possible D gene is TRBD2 (6 bases). The V end was cut by 7 bases, the J end by 1 base, with 15 bases between. The CDR3 spans 15 residues. The CDR3 sequence is CASTTGLLGTDTQYF. In DNA form, the CDR3 reads TGTGCCAGCACCACGGGACTCCTGGGCACAGATACGCAGTATTTT.

The rearrangement joins TRBV9 to TRBJ2-2; 13 positions agree with TRBD2. The CDR3 consists of 18 residues. V trimming: 4 bases; J trimming: 7 bases; junction bases outside the gene matches: 13. In germline, CDR1 is SGDLS, CDR2 YYNGEE. In nucleotides, the CDR3 is TGTGCCAGCAGCAAAGGAGTACTAGCGGGAGGGCCAGGCGGGGAGCTGTTTTTT. Its protein is CASSKGVLAGGPGGELFF.

This clonotype was seen repeatedly, ten times or more. The V gene is TRBV20-1, the J gene TRBJ1-6, with a possible D match to TRBD1 (5 bases). With 1 base removed from V and 6 bases from J, the gap between germline ends came to 10 bases. This CDR3 is 14 amino acids long. Germline CDR1 reads DFQATT; CDR2 reads SNEGSKA (reference sequence). The CDR3 reads CSARGGGGNSPLHF. As DNA, the CDR3 is TGCAGTGCTAGAGGTGGGGGTGGTAATTCACCCCTCCACTTT.

In this sample, this clonotype turned up many times. The chain employs TRBV11-2 and TRBJ2-3, with 11 positions matching TRBD2. Germline V gene data show CDR1 as SGHAT and CDR2 as FQNNGV. CDR3 length: 19 residues. With 6 bases clipped from V and 0 bases from J, the junction kept 14 bases outside the gene matches. The DNA for the CDR3 is TGTGCCAGCAGTTACCCTACGCCGGGACTAGCGGAAAGCACAGATACGCAGTATTTT. Translation gives CASSYPTPGLAESTDTQYF.

This clonotype has a handful of counts. The chain couples TRBV11-2 to TRBJ2-2; 9 bases match TRBD2. Germline V gene sequence: CDR1 SGHAT, CDR2 FQNNGV. Trimming at V came to 6 bases and at J to 9 bases, leaving 20 bases not matched to a gene. This CDR3 region has 18 residues. The CDR3 bases are TGTGCCAGCAGTTCCGGGGGTAGCGGGAGCCGTCGGGCCCGGGAGCTGTTTTTT. It is translated as CASSSGGSGSRRARELFF.

This clonotype was found a few times. The rearrangement joins TRBV7-9 to TRBJ2-7, with 9 bases matching TRBD1. V trimming: 1 base; J trimming: 5 bases; junction bases outside the gene matches: 6. Germline V gives CDR1 SEHNR, CDR2 FQNEAQ (reference sequence). The CDR3 sequence is 15 residues long. The CDR3 protein is CASSLDGTGIDEQYF. In DNA form, the CDR3 reads TGTGCCAGCAGCTTAGACGGGACAGGGATCGACGAGCAGTACTTC.

This clonotype was picked up a small number of times. This chain connects TRBV29-1 to TRBJ2-3; possible D gene TRBD1, 6 bases. CDR3 length equals 14 residues. V gave up 8 bases and J gave up 0 bases, with 15 bases separating them. Germline loops: CDR1 SQVTM, CDR2 ANQGSEA. The CDR3 DNA follows: TGCAGCCTTCGGGACACGACTAGCACAGATACGCAGTATTTT. Translated, it gives CSLRDTTSTDTQYF.

The chain joins TRBV5-6 to TRBJ2-5; D remains ambiguous. Germline V CDR1 and CDR2: SGHDT, YYEEEE. Trimming removed 1 base at V and 2 bases at J, with 15 bases between. The CDR3 is made up of 16 amino acids. This CDR3 reads CASSLSARSHQETQYF. In nucleotides, the CDR3 is TGTGCCAGCAGCTTGTCCGCGAGGTCTCATCAAGAGACCCAGTACTTC.

The chain couples TRBV6-1 to TRBJ1-5; TRBD1 is a possible D gene (5 bases). Germline CDR1 and CDR2: MNHNS and SASEGT. Trimming took 10 bases from V and 3 from J, leaving 16 bases between them. The CDR3 sequence is 14 residues long. The CDR3 spells CATREGMFNQPQHF. Written as DNA, the CDR3 is TGTGCCACTCGGGAGGGGATGTTCAATCAGCCCCAGCATTTT.

This clonotype was counted a few times. The V gene is TRBV6-1, the J gene TRBJ2-3; possible D gene TRBD2, 6 bases. CDR1 and CDR2 from the germline V gene are MNHNS and SASEGT. V shed 5 bases and J shed 4 bases, with 13 bases lying between them. The CDR3 spans 14 residues. The CDR3 region is CASSTTSFADTQYF. CDR3 nucleotides: TGTGCCAGCAGTACGACTAGTTTTGCAGATACGCAGTATTTT.

This clonotype was picked up a small number of times. V is TRBV7-2 and J is TRBJ2-5; D not certain. CDR1 is SGHTA and CDR2 is FQGNSA in the germline V gene. The V end was cut by 4 bases, the J end by 2 bases, with 8 bases between. CDR3 length equals 13 residues. CDR3 nucleotide sequence: TGTGCCAGCAGCTCACCCCAACAAGAGACCCAGTACTTC. Translating it yields CASSSPQQETQYF.

The V gene is TRBV20-1, the J gene TRBJ2-5; D not resolved. V lost 0 bases to trimming and J lost 5 bases, with 13 bases between them. CDR1 is DFQATT and CDR2 is SNEGSKA in the germline V gene (reference sequence). CDR3 length: 14 residues. The CDR3 region is CSARDYRRAETQYF. CDR3 sequence (DNA): TGCAGTGCTAGAGATTATCGGCGAGCGGAGACCCAGTACTTC.

This clonotype has just a few counts. The rearrangement joins TRBV5-1 to TRBJ1-2; tentative D call: TRBD1 (6 bases). The CDR3 covers 15 residues. V lost 3 bases and J lost 2, with 14 bases in between. Germline values: CDR1 SGHRS, CDR2 YFSETQ. CDR3 sequence (DNA): TGCGCCAGCAGCTCCGTGACAGGTCTGAACTATGGCTACACCTTC. It yields the protein CASSSVTGLNYGYTF.

The chain recombines TRBV20-1 with TRBJ2-1; TRBD2 might be the D (6 bases). The CDR3 consists of 13 residues. Trimming removed 6 bases from V and 5 bases from J, with 14 bases in between. Per the germline V gene, CDR1 is DFQATT and CDR2 is SNEGSKA (reference sequence). The CDR3 coding sequence is TGCAGTGCGTCCCGGGGGAGTGACAATGAGCAGTTCTTC. Its translation: CSASRGSDNEQFF.

This clonotype appeared a few times. V is TRBV11-2 and J is TRBJ1-1; D is undetermined. The CDR3 is 15 amino acids. Germline values: CDR1 SGHAT, CDR2 FQNNGV. The germline V and J ends were trimmed by 7 bases and 1 base, with 16 bases remaining between them. CDR3 sequence: CASTTRKGQNTEAFF. The CDR3, as DNA: TGTGCCAGCACCACGAGGAAGGGCCAGAACACTGAAGCTTTCTTT.

This clonotype has ten or more counts. V is TRBV28 and J is TRBJ2-1, with D perhaps TRBD2 (6 bases). The V and J ends lost 3 bases and 1 base respectively, with 10 bases between them. This CDR3 comprises 15 residues. Germline CDR1 MDHEN, CDR2 SYDVKM. The CDR3: CASSLGGRSYNEQFF. Written as DNA, the CDR3 is TGTGCCAGCAGTTTGGGGGGAAGATCCTACAATGAGCAGTTCTTC. Looking up the rest from reference TRBV28 and TRBJ2-1 gives the full variable domain: DVKVTQSSRYLVKRTGEKVFLECVQDMDHENMFWYRQDPGLGLRLIYFSYDVKMKEKGDIPEGYSVSREKKERFSLILESASTNQTSMYLCASSLGGRSYNEQFFGPGTRLTVL.

The J gene is TRBJ1-4, the V gene TRBV11-2; D unresolved. CDR1 is SGHAT and CDR2 is FQNNGV in the germline V gene. Deletions cut 0 bases from V and 0 bases from J, with 11 bases between. The CDR3 consists of 17 residues. CDR3 bases: TGTGCCAGCAGCTTAGAGGCCGGGAGCGCAACTAATGAAAAACTGTTTTTT. It specifies CASSLEAGSATNEKLFF.

This chain uses TRBV29-1 with TRBJ1-1; D is undetermined. This CDR3 spans 12 amino acids. V dropped 7 bases and J dropped 1 base, with 10 bases sitting between them. Germline CDR1 SQVTM, CDR2 ANQGSEA. The CDR3 reads CSAELWNTEAFF. The CDR3 DNA reads as TGCAGCGCAGAACTTTGGAACACTGAAGCTTTCTTT.

This clonotype was seen ten or more times. This chain uses TRBV28 with TRBJ2-1, with D perhaps TRBD2 (9 bases). The V gene's germline CDR1 is MDHEN and CDR2 SYDVKM. This CDR3 is built from 18 residues. Trimming took off 7 bases at V and 4 bases at J, with 26 bases between the two ends. Here the CDR3 DNA reads TGTGCCAGCAACGACAGGGGTCTTTTACTAGCGGGTTACAATGAGCAGTTCTTC. Its translation: CASNDRGLLLAGYNEQFF.